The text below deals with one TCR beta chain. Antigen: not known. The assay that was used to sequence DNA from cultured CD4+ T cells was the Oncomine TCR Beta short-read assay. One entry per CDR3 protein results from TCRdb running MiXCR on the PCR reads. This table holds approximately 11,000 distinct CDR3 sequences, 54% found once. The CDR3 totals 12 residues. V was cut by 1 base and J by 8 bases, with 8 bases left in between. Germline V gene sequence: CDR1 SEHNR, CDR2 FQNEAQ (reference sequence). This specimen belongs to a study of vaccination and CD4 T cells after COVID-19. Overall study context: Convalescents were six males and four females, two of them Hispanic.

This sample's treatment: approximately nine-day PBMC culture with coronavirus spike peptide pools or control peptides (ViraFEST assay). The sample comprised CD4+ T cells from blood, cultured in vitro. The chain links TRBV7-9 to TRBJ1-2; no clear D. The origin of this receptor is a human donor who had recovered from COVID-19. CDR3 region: CASSLDMGGYTF. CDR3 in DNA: TGTGCCAGCAGCTTAGATATGGGCGGCTACACCTTC.